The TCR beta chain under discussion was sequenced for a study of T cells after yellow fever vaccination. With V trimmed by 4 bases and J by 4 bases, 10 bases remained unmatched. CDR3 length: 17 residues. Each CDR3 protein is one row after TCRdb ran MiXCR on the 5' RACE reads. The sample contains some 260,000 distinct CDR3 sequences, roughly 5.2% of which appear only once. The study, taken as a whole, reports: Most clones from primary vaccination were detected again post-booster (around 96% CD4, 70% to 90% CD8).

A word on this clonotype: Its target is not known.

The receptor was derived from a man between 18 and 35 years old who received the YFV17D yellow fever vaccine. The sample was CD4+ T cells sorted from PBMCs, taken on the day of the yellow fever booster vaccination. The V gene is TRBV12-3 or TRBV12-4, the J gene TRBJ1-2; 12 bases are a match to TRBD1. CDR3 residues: CASSSLRDRGQSYGYTF. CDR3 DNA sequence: TGTGCCAGCAGTTCACTCCGGGACAGGGGGCAAAGCTATGGCTACACCTTC.